The clone carrying this T cell receptor (beta chain) was recorded a few times. What it recognizes is unknown. The record originates from a study of regulatory T cells in long-lasting Graves disease. Regarding the study as a whole: The analysis examined peripheral blood only and excluded thyroid tissue.

Germline CDR1 reads ENHRY; CDR2 reads SYGVKD. This CDR3 is built from 13 residues. Trimming left V 11 bases short and J 1 base short, with 13 bases between. Time point: newly diagnosed GD, antithyroid drugs for less than 3 months. From RNA extracted from PBMCs, the TCR library was made. Through Arm-PCR of CDR3 regions and iRepertoire HTBI primers, TCR beta libraries were built. Authors' processing steps: In the combined samples, 55 to 75 TRBV and 14 to 15 TRBJ segments were identified. TCRdb reprocessed the multiplex PCR reads via MiXCR and lists one record per CDR3 protein. For this entry, the V and J calls and clone size follow TCRdb and not the study's own pipeline. The sample records about 450,000 distinct CDR3 sequences, roughly 15% being singletons. These data also formed part of another study, on T cells in Graves' hyperthyroidism and ophthalmopathy. That work states: Diagnoses rested on clinical symptoms, serum thyroxine and TRAb, thyroid ultrasound and orbital computed tomography.

Specimen: peripheral blood mononuclear cells (PBMCs), collected at new diagnosis, from a patient treated with antithyroid drugs. V is TRBV10-3 and J is TRBJ2-3; D may be TRBD2 (6 bases). The clonotype was recovered from a woman between 50 and 59 years old with Graves disease. This CDR3 is CAAHPSGTDTQYF. The CDR3 DNA follows: TGTGCCGCTCACCCTAGCGGCACAGATACGCAGTATTTT.